The 18 T cell receptor beta chains in this list originate from one sample, sequenced in a study of blood T cell repertoires in COVID-19. Assay: immunoSEQ multiplex PCR; the TCRdb copy retains only in-frame clones and omits some. The repertoire holds approximately 440,000 clones, with 87% as singletons. The sequencing sample was made of PBMCs or T cells enriched from blood (not recorded which). These receptor sequences come from a woman in her late teens or twenties who had recovered from COVID-19.

The chain employs TRBV19 and TRBJ1-5; D is possibly TRBD1 (5 bases). V was clipped by 5 bases and J by 3 bases, with 23 bases between them. The CDR3 is 18 amino acids. Germline V gene data show CDR1 as LNHDA and CDR2 as SQIVND (reference sequence). CDR3: CASSGGSLPHLLNQPQHF. The CDR3 coding sequence is TGTGCCAGTAGTGGGGGGAGTCTACCCCACCTACTCAATCAGCCCCAGCATTTT.

This rearrangement joins TRBV7-9 to TRBJ1-2; 8 bases line up with TRBD1. Germline V gene lookup returns CDR1 SEHNR and CDR2 FQNEAQ (reference sequence). This CDR3 has 14 residues. Trimming cost V 2 bases and J 8 bases; bases outside gene matches: 7. CDR3 loop: CASSLSGQGDGYTF. DNA of the CDR3: TGTGCCAGCAGCTTATCCGGACAGGGTGACGGCTACACCTTC.

The rearrangement joins TRBV3-1 (or the pseudogene TRBV3-2) to TRBJ2-3; TRBD2 matches at 7 bases. J was trimmed by 11 bases and V by 5 bases; bases with no gene match: 4. The CDR3 runs to 11 residues. CDR1 is LGHDT, CDR2 YNNKEL, per germline (reference sequence). The DNA for the CDR3 is TGTGCCAGCAGCTCCGGGACTAAGCAGTATTTT. Amino acids: CASSSGTKQYF.

This chain uses TRBV11-2 with TRBJ2-7; tentatively, D is TRBD1 (5 bases). The length of the CDR3 is 18 residues. The V end lost 6 bases, the J end lost 2 bases, and 26 bases lay between the germline ends. From germline, CDR1 is SGHAT and CDR2 FQNNGV. Here the CDR3 reads CASSRINRRKGLAYEQYF. The CDR3 region has the DNA TGTGCCAGCAGTCGCATAAACCGAAGAAAGGGGTTGGCCTACGAGCAGTACTTC.

CDR3 loop: CASSSSGADTQYF. The CDR3 DNA is TGTGCCAGCAGCTCCTCGGGGGCAGATACGCAGTATTTT. The chain recombines TRBV7-3 with TRBJ2-3; possibly TRBD2 for D (6 bases). V was pared by 4 bases and J by 4 bases, with 9 bases between. Germline loops: CDR1 SGHTA, CDR2 FQGTGA. This CDR3 is 13 amino acids long.

The V gene is TRBV2, the J gene TRBJ1-1, with 9 positions matching TRBD1. The CDR3 has 14 amino acids. Germline trimming cut 1 base from V and 6 bases from J; bases unmatched to any gene: 3. Germline CDR1 reads SNHLY; CDR2 reads FYNNEI. CDR3 coding DNA: TGTGCCAGCAGTGAAGACAGGGGGCGACCTGAAGCTTTCTTT. Its protein product is CASSEDRGRPEAFF.

The chain links TRBV6-5 to TRBJ1-2; no clear D gene. CDR3 length equals 13 residues. Germline CDR1 reads MNHEY; CDR2 reads SVGAGI. Trimming left V 11 bases short and J 4 bases short, with 17 bases between. CDR3 sequence: CASRRAVGYGYTF. The CDR3 bases are TGTGCCTCCCGGAGGGCGGTGGGCTATGGCTACACCTTC.

V gene TRBV24-1 combines with J gene TRBJ2-2; perhaps TRBD1 as D (6 bases). Trimming stripped 8 bases from V and 3 bases from J, with 12 bases between. Germline V CDR1 and CDR2: KGHDR, SFDVKD. The CDR3 spans 14 residues. This CDR3 is CATTGQTDTGELFF. Written as DNA, the CDR3 is TGTGCCACCACCGGACAGACCGACACCGGGGAGCTGTTTTTT.

This rearrangement joins TRBV5-4 to TRBJ2-5, with TRBD2 matching 16 bases. In germline, CDR1 is SGHNT, CDR2 YYREEE (reference sequence). The CDR3 is 18 amino acids. J gave up 7 bases and V 3 bases, and 12 bases lay outside the gene matches. The DNA for the CDR3 is TGTGCCAGCAGCTCACCTGGGACTAGCGGGGGGGGGTCGGTGACCCAGTACTTC. Its translation: CASSSPGTSGGGSVTQYF.

V gene TRBV9 combines with J gene TRBJ1-6; 8 bases match TRBD1. Per the germline V gene, CDR1 is SGDLS and CDR2 is YYNGEE. Germline trimming cut 7 bases from V and 11 bases from J; bases unmatched to any gene: 8. This CDR3 has 13 residues. Here the CDR3 reads CASGTGGGPPLHF. The CDR3 DNA reads TGTGCCAGCGGGACAGGAGGTGGGCCACCCCTCCACTTT.

The chain links TRBV9 to TRBJ2-6, with D tentatively TRBD1 (5 bases). This CDR3 has 17 residues. V lost 0 bases, J lost 0 bases, and 10 bases lay in between. Per germline, CDR1 SGDLS and CDR2 YYNGEE. CDR3 sequence reads: CASSVEQVGSGANVLTF. CDR3 nucleotides: TGTGCCAGCAGCGTAGAACAGGTCGGCTCTGGGGCCAACGTCCTGACTTTC.

Written as DNA, the CDR3 is TGCGCCAGCAGCTTGGGAGGTAGCGGGGGAAGGAATGAGCAGTTCTTC. Its translation: CASSLGGSGGRNEQFF. V usage is TRBV5-1 and J usage is TRBJ2-1, with TRBD2 matching 9 bases. The germline V gene has CDR1 SGHRS and CDR2 YFSETQ. V lost 0 bases to trimming and J lost 7 bases; unmatched junction nucleotides: 8. There are 16 residues in the CDR3.

The rearrangement uses TRBV27 and TRBJ2-1, with D perhaps matching TRBD2 (5 bases). The CDR3 is made up of 15 amino acids. Germline CDR1 MNHEY, CDR2 SMNVEV (reference sequence). V was clipped by 8 bases and J by 0 bases, with 14 bases between them. CDR3 in amino acids: CASREGSSSYNEQFF. CDR3 in DNA: TGTGCCAGCCGGGAAGGCTCTAGCTCCTACAATGAGCAGTTCTTC.

For the CDR3, the DNA is TGTGCCAGCAGCTCCGCCCCGGGGGATTCACCCCTCCACTTT. This codes for CASSSAPGDSPLHF. This chain links TRBV7-2 with TRBJ1-6, with D perhaps TRBD1 (5 bases). Trimming left V 4 bases short and J 8 bases short, with 12 bases between. Germline V gene sequence: CDR1 SGHTA, CDR2 FQGNSA. The CDR3 is 14 residues long.

V is TRBV28 and J is TRBJ1-6, with D unclear. Germline assignment: CDR1 MDHEN and CDR2 SYDVKM. V was cut by 4 bases and J by 1 base, with 11 bases left in between. The CDR3 has 16 residues. CDR3 in DNA: TGTGCCAGCAGTTCTAGGAAGACTTCCTATAATTCACCCCTCCACTTT. Translated: CASSSRKTSYNSPLHF.

The CDR3 reads CASSSPGEISTDTQYF. For the CDR3, the DNA is TGTGCCAGCAGTTCCCCGGGGGAAATTAGCACAGATACGCAGTATTTT. This chain joins TRBV28 and TRBJ2-3; tentatively, D is TRBD2 (6 bases). CDR1 is MDHEN and CDR2 is SYDVKM in the germline V gene. The V and J ends lost 4 bases and 0 bases respectively, with 14 bases between them. This CDR3 is built from 16 residues.

Points on this clone: The sample holds other DNA sequences that translate to the same CDR3. This chain connects TRBV6-1 to TRBJ1-1; TRBD1 is a possible D gene (5 bases). The CDR3 totals 13 residues. Per germline, CDR1 MNHNS and CDR2 SASEGT. The V end lost 2 bases, the J end lost 4 bases, and 8 bases lay between the germline ends. CDR3 in amino acids: CASSEQGSTEAFF. The DNA for the CDR3 is TGTGCCAGCAGTGAACAGGGAAGCACTGAAGCTTTCTTT.

A single count supports this clone. This CDR3 reads CAFLTRGLSDTQYF. The CDR3 DNA is TGTGCCTTTCTAACCCGGGGATTGTCAGATACGCAGTATTTT. V is TRBV30 and J is TRBJ2-3; tentatively, D is TRBD2 (5 bases). V was shortened by 7 bases and J by 4 bases, with 18 bases between the two germline ends. This CDR3 has 14 amino acids. Germline lookup yields CDR1 GTSNPN and CDR2 SVGIG (reference sequence).